Shown below are 4 T cell receptor beta chains from a single sample sequenced in a study of Graves' ophthalmopathy and Graves' hyperthyroidism. Amplified material comprised TCR beta CDR3 regions derived from RNA transcripts. HTBI primers served in a first-round RT-PCR, which a second-round multiplex PCR followed. TCRdb ran MiXCR on the multiplex PCR reads and lists one entry per CDR3 protein. The sample has about 660,000 distinct CDR3 sequences, over 40% seen once. The specimen was peripheral blood. All receptors derive from an adult man with Graves' ophthalmopathy.

The chain couples TRBV10-3 to TRBJ2-5, with TRBD1 matching over 10 bases. Germline values: CDR1 ENHRY, CDR2 SYGVKD. V shed 3 bases and J 9 bases; nucleotides not matched to a gene: 7. The CDR3 consists of 14 residues. CDR3 bases: TGTGCCATCAGTGAAGGGACAGGGGACCAGCCCCAGTACTTC. Residues: CAISEGTGDQPQYF.

Of note for this clonotype: It may be a read error: a sequence one base away is much more abundant. The chain recombines TRBV7-2 with TRBJ1-1; D gene unclear. The CDR3 spans 13 residues. The germline V gene encodes CDR1 SGHTA and CDR2 FQGNSA. The CDR3 DNA sequence: TGTGCCAACAGCTTAGCGCCGTGGGCTGAAGCTTTCTTT. Translated: CANSLAPWAEAFF. Full variable domain (rest looked up from reference TRBV7-2 and TRBJ1-1): GAGVSQSPSNKVTEKGKDVELRCDPISGHTALYWYRQSLGQGLEFLIYFQGNSAPDKSGLPSDRFSAERTGGSVSTLTIQRTQQEDSAVYLCANSLAPWAEAFFGQGTRLTVV.

This clonotype has only a few counts. The CDR3 does not end in the conserved phenylalanine or tryptophan, so this is likely a read error. No DNA is shown, since the ends of the CDR3 on it are uncertain; the CDR3 is the one TCRdb lists. The rearrangement joins TRBV7-6 to TRBJ2-5. Germline V gene lookup returns CDR1 SGHVS and CDR2 FNYEAQ. The CDR3 length is 8 residues, termini included. CDR3 amino acids: CASSLGDS.

The sample holds a few counts of this clonotype. An end of the junction differs from the germline gene, which may be a read error. The chain combines TRBV10-3 with TRBJ1-5, with D hard to call. Germline CDR1 is ENHRY and CDR2 is SYGVKD. This CDR3 contains 16 residues. CDR3 in DNA: TGTGCCAGCAGTGAGTCGGAGGGATCGGGCAATCAGCCCCAGCATTTT. This encodes CASSESEGSGNQPQHF.